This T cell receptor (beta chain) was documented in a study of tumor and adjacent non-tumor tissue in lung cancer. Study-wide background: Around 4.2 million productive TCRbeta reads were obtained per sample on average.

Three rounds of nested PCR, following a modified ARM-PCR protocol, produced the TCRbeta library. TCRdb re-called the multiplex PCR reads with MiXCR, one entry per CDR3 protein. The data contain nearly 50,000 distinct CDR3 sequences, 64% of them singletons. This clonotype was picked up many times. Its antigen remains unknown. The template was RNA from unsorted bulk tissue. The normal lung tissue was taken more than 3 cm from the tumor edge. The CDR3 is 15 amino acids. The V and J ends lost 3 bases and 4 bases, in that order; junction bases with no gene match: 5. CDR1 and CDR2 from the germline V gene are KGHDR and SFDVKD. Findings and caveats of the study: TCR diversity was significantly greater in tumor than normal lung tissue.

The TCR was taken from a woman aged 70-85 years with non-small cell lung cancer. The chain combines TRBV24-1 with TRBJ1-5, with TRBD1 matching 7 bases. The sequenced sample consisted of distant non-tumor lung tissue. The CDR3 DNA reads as TGTGCCACCAGTGATACGGGACAGCCAAATCAGCCCCAGCATTTT. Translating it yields CATSDTGQPNQPQHF.